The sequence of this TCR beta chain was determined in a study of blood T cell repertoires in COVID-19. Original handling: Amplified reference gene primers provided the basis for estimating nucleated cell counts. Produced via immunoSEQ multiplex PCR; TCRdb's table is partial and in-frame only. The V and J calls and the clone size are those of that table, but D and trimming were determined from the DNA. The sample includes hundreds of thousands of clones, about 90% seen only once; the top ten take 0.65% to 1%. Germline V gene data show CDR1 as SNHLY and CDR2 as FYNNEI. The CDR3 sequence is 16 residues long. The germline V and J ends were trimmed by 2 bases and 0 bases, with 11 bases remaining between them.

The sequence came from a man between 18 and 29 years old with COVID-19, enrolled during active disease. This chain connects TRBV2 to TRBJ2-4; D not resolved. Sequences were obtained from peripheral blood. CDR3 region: CASSEWSPLAKNIQYF. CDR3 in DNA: TGTGCCAGCAGTGAATGGAGCCCGCTAGCCAAAAACATTCAGTACTTC. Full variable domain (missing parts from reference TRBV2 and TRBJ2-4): EPEVTQTPSHQVTQMGQEVILRCVPISNHLYFYWYRQILGQKVEFLVSFYNNEISEKSEIFDDQFSVERPDGSNFTLKIRSTKLEDSAMYFCASSEWSPLAKNIQYFGAGTRLSVL.